Listed below are T cell receptor beta chains from one sample, sequenced in a study of blood T cell repertoires in COVID-19. Libraries were prepared by immunoSEQ multiplex PCR; TCRdb keeps only in-frame clonotypes and omits some of them. Of approximately 73,000 clones in the sample, 81% are singletons; the top ten hold approximately 0.8%. Specimen: peripheral blood. These receptor sequences come from a woman aged 70-85 years with acute or convalescent COVID-19. Each CDR3 is given with its conserved first and last residue. D genes are given only for firm matches. The size entry is marked missing in some rows and otherwise reads once, few, many or a size class.

size	D	V	J	DNA	CDR3
.	TRBD2	TRBV19	TRBJ2-4	TGTGCCAGTAGTATACTAGCGGGAGGGCCTACCGGTGGAAACATTCAGTACTTC	CASSILAGGPTGGNIQYF
.	TRBD2	TRBV7-2	TRBJ2-7	TGTGCCAGCAGCTTAGGGGGACTAGCGGGGGCCTATGGGGAGCAGTACTTC	CASSLGGLAGAYGEQYF
.	TRBD2	TRBV28	TRBJ2-7	TGTGCCAGCAGTTTAGGGCTAGCGGGAGGTTACGAGCAGTACTTC	CASSLGLAGGYEQYF
.	.	TRBV5-6	TRBJ1-6	TGTGCCAGCACCCTACAGGGCTCGGCCCTCCACTTT	CASTLQGSALHF
.	.	TRBV7-8	TRBJ1-4	TGTGCCAGCAGCTTTACCGCTACGGGTAATGAAAAACTGTTTTTT	CASSFTATGNEKLFF
.	TRBD1	TRBV29-1	TRBJ2-1	TGCAGCGTCGCACCGGGACAGGGGGGGAATGAGCAGTTCTTC	CSVAPGQGGNEQFF
.	.	TRBV2	TRBJ2-3	TGTGCCAGCAGTGGTAGCATGCTGGGCACAGATACGCAGTATTTT	CASSGSMLGTDTQYF
.	.	TRBV7-2	TRBJ1-1	TGTGCCAGCAGCTTAGTTACAGAGAACACTGAAGCTTTCTTT	CASSLVTENTEAFF
few	.	TRBV14	TRBJ1-2	TGTGCCAGCAGCCAAGGGCTCCGAGGAGATGGCTACACCTTC	CASSQGLRGDGYTF
.	TRBD2	TRBV6-5	TRBJ2-3	TGTGCCAGCAGACTGAGCGGGAGAACAGATACGCAGTATTTT	CASRLSGRTDTQYF
.	.	TRBV10-3	TRBJ2-7	TGTGCCGTTCAACAGGGTGGAACAGACGAGCAGTACTTC	CAVQQGGTDEQYF
.	TRBD2	TRBV6-5	TRBJ2-2	TGTGCCAGCAGTTCCCCCGGACTAGTAGCCGGGGAGCTGTTTTTT	CASSSPGLVAGELFF
.	.	TRBV18	TRBJ2-2	TGTGCCAGCTCACCAGCCGGTAACACCGGGGAGCTGTTTTTT	CASSPAGNTGELFF
.	.	TRBV18	TRBJ2-5	TGTGCCAGCTCGCCCCTGGGCCATCCGAAAGAGACCCAGTACTTC	CASSPLGHPKETQYF
.	TRBD1	TRBV6-2/TRBV6-3	TRBJ1-5	TGTGCCAGCAGTCGGTTCTCGACAGGGGATAATCAGCCCCAGCATTTT	CASSRFSTGDNQPQHF
.	.	TRBV5-6	TRBJ1-3	TGTGCCAGCAGCTTGGGCAGGTATCCGACAAACACCATATATTTT	CASSLGRYPTNTIYF
few	TRBD2	TRBV11-2	TRBJ2-1	TGTGCCAGCAGCTTAGGACTAGCGGGAGTCAATGAGCAGTTCTTC	CASSLGLAGVNEQFF
.	.	TRBV29-1	TRBJ2-7	TGCAGCGTCGAGGGCCGGACTGCGTACGAGCAGTACTTC	CSVEGRTAYEQYF
.	TRBD1	TRBV6-2/TRBV6-3	TRBJ1-2	TGTGCCAGCACCCCTGACAGGGTGAACTATGGCTACACCTTC	CASTPDRVNYGYTF
.	.	TRBV4-3	TRBJ1-5	TGCGCCAGCAGCCAAGATGCCGGGAATAGCAATCAGCCCCAGCATTTT	CASSQDAGNSNQPQHF
.	TRBD1	TRBV11-2	TRBJ1-6	TGTGCCAGCAGCCTCAGGGGGGAAGATTCACCCCTCCACTTT	CASSLRGEDSPLHF
.	TRBD1	TRBV2	TRBJ2-5	TGTGCCAGCAGTGATGGGGACAGTCGTGAGACCCAGTACTTC	CASSDGDSRETQYF
.	TRBD2	TRBV3-1/TRBV3-2	TRBJ2-5	TGTGCCAGCAGCCCCCGACTAGCGGGCCTCCAAGAGACCCAGTACTTC	CASSPRLAGLQETQYF
.	TRBD1	TRBV12-5	TRBJ1-2	TGTGCTAGTGGTTCAGGGGGCCACTATGGCTACACCTTC	CASGSGGHYGYTF
few	.	TRBV4-3	TRBJ1-6	TGCGCCAGCCGCCTAAGCCCGAGCTCCTATAATTCACCCCTCCACTTT	CASRLSPSSYNSPLHF
.	TRBD2	TRBV6-5	TRBJ2-3	TGTGCCACCTTCAGGGCAACTAGCGGGGGGTTCTACGGTTATTTT	CATFRATSGGFYGYF